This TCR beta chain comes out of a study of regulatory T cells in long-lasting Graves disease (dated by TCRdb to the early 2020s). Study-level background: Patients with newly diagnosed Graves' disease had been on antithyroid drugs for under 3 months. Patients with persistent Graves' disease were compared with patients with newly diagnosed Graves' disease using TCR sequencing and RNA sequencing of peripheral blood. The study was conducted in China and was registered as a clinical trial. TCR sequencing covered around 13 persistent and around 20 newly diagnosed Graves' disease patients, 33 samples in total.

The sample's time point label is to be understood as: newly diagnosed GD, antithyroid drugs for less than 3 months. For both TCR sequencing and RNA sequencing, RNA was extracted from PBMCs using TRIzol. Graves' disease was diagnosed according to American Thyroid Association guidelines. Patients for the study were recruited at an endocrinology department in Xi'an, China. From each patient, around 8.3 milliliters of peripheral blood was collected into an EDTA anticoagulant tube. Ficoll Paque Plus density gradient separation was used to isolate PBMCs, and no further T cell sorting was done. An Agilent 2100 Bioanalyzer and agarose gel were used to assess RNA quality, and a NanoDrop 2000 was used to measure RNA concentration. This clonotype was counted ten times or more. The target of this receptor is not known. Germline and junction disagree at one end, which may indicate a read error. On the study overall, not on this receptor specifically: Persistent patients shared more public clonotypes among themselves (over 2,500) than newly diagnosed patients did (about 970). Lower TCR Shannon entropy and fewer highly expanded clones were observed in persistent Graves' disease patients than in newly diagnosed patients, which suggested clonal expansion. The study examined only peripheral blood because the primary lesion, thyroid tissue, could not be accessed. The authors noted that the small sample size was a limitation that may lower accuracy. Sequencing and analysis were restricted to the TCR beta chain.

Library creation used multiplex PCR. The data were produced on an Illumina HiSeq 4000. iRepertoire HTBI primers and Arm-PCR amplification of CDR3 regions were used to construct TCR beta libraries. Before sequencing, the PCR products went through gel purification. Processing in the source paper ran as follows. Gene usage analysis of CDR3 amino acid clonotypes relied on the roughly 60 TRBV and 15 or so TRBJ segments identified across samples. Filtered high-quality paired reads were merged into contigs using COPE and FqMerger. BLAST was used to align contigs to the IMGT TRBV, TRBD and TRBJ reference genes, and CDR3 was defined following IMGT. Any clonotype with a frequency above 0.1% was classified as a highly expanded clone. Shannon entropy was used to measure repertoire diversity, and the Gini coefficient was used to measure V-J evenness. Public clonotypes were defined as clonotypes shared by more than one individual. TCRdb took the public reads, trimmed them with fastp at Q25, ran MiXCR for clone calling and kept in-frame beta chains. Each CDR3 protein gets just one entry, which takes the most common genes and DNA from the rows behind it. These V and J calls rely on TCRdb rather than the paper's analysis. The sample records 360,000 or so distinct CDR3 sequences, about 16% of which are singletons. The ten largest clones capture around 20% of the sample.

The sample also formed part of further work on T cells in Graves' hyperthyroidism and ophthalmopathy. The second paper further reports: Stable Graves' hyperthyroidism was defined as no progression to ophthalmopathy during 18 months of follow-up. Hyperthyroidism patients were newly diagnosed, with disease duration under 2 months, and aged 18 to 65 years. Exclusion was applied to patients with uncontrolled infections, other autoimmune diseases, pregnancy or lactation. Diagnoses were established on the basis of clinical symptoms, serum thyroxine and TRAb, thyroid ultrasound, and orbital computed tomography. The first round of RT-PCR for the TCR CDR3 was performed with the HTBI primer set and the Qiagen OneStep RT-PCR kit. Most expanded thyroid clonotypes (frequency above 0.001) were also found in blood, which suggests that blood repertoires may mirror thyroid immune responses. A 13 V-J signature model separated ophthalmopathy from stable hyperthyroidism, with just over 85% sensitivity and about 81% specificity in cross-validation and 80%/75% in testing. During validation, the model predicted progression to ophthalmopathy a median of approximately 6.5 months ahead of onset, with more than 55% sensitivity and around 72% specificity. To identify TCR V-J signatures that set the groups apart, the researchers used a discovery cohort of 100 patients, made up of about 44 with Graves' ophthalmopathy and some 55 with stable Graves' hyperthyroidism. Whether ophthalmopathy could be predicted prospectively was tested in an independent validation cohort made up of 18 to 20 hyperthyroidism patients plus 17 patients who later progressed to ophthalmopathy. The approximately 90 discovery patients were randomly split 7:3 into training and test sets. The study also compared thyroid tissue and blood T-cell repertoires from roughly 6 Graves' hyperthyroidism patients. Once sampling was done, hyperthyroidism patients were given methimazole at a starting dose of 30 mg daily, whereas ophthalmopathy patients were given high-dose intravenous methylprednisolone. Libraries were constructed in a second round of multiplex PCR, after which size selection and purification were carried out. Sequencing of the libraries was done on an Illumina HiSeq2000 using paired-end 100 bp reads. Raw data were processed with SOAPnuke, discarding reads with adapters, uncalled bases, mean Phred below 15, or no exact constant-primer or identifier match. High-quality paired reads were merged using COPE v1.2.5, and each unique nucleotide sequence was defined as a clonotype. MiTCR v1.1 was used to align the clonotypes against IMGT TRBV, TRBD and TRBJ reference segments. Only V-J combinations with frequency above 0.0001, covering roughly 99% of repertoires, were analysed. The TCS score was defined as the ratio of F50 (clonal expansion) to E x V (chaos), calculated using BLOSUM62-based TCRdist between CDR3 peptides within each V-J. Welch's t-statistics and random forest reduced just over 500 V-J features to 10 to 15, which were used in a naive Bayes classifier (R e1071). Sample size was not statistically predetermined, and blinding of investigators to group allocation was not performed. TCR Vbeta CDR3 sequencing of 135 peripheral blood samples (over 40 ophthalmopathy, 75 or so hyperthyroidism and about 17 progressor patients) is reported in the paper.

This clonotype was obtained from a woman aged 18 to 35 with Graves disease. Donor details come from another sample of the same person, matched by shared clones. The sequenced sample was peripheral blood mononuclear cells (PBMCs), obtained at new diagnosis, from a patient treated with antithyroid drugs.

The sequence in DNA is TGTGCCTGCAGCCCGATTTGGGCCGGCGCCTACGAGCAGTACTTC. The encoded protein is CACSPIWAGAYEQYF. The chain joins TRBV11-2 to TRBJ2-7; a confident D gene designation cannot be given. The CDR3 covers 15 residues, taking in both the cysteine and the phenylalanine. Of the read, only the CDR3 DNA is kept; its 45 bases are in frame from base 1. The germline V gene gives CDR1 as SGHAT and CDR2 as FQNNGV.